This TCR beta chain was captured in a study of CD8+CD57+ T cells in acquired aplastic anemia listed by TCRdb under 2018. Background on the whole study: A mean of around 3 ug of DNA, ranging from about 0.2 to 27.4 ug, was extracted from sorted CD4+ and CD8+ cells. For healthy donor samples, the average read count was about 9.9 million for CD4+ cells and fewer than 14 million for CD8+ cells. General findings and caveats noted by the study authors: Between patients and healthy controls, no significant difference in CD8+ Simpson's diversity was found (P=0.060). Over 25 CD8+ CDR3 sequences were found in both patients and controls but appeared to be highly expressed in patients and within the immunodominant clones of the patients.

In the study, sorted CD4+ and CD8+ blood T cells from patients with severe aplastic anemia and from healthy subjects underwent deep sequencing of TCR repertoires. Ficoll-Paque density gradient centrifugation was used to isolate peripheral blood mononuclear cells. Before DNA was extracted, CD4+ and CD8+ T cells were sorted using either FACS or magnetic beads. As to this clonotype: No cognate antigen has been identified for it. The input lacks base qualities; no much larger clone sits a single base away.

Profiling of TCR beta VDJ combinations and CDR3 sequences used genomic DNA as the template. TCR repertoire sequencing was run on an Illumina HiSeq 2000. Per the source publication's procedure: TRBV/TRBJ rearrangement plots, CDR3 size and DJ length profiles, and Simpson's diversity index were used to evaluate the repertoires. The immunodominant clone was defined as the most abundant DNA sequence in deep sequencing data. CDR3 amino acid sequences were screened for sharing across subjects and were compared with published repertoires and the VDJdb database. In-frame beta chains were kept once TCRdb had trimmed the public reads at Q25 with fastp and called clones with MiXCR. Each entry merges the rows of one CDR3 protein and shows their most common DNA and genes. TCRdb's processing, not the study's, gives the V and J calls here. This sample comprises under 200,000 distinct CDR3 sequences, about 64% of them detected only once. The leading ten clones occupy less than 55% of the sample.

The CDR3 holds 15 amino acids from the cysteine to the phenylalanine. Left in the record is the CDR3 DNA by itself, 45 bases read in frame from the first base. In the germline V gene, CDR1 corresponds to SGHTA and CDR2 to FQGNSA. At the junction V is shortened by 5 bases and J by 3 bases; bases outside the gene matches: 4. The chain links TRBV7-2 with TRBJ1-5, and 10 junctional nucleotides match TRBD1. The clonotype was recovered from a human donor in good health. Sequenced sample: sorted CD4+, CD8+, or CD8+CD57+ T cells (not recorded which) from PBMCs. In nucleotides, the sequence is TGTGCCAGCAGCACTGGGACAGGGGTCAATCAGCCCCAGCATTTT. Translated, this is CASSTGTGVNQPQHF.